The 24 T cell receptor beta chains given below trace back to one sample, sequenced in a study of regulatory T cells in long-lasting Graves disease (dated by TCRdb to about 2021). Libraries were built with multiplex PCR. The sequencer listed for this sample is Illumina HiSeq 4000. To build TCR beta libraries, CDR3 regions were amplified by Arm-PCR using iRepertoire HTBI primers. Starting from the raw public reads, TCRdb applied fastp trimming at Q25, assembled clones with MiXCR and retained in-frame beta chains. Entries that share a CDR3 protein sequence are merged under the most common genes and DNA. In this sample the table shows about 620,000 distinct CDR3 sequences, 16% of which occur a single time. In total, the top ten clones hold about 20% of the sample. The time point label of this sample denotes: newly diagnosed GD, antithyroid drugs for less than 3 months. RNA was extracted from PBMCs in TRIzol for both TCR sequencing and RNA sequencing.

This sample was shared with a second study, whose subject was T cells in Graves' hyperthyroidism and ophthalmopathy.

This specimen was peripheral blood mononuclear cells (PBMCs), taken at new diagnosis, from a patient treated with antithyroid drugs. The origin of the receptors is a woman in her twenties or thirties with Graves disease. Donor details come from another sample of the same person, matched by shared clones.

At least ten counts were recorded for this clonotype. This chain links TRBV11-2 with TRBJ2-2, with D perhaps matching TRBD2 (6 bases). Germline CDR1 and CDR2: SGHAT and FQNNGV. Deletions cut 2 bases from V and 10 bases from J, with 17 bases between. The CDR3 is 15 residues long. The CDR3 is CASSLFMIGGKELFF. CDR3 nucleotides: TGTGCCAGCAGCTTATTTATGATTGGCGGGAAGGAGCTGTTTTTT.

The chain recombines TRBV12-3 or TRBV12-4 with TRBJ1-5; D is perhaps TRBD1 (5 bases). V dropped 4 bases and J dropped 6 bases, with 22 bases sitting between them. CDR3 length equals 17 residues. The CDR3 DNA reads TGTGCCAGCAGTTCGCCGTGGGGGTGGGCCGAGGTTCAGCCCCAGCATTTT. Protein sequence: CASSSPWGWAEVQPQHF.

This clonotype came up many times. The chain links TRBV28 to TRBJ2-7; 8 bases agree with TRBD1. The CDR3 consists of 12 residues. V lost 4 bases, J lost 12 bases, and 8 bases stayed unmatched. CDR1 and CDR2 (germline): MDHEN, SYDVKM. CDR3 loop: CASSSGQGISYF. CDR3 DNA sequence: TGTGCCAGCAGTTCTGGACAGGGTATCTCGTACTTC.

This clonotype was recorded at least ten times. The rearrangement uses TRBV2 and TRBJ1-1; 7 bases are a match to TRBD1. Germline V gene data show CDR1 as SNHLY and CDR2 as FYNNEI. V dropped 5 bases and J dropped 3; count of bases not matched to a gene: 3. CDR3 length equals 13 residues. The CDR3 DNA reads TGTGCCAGCAGTAGACAGGGATACACTGAAGCTTTCTTT. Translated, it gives CASSRQGYTEAFF.

CDR3 region: CASSPTRPYGSESGSNNEQFF. CDR3 DNA sequence: TGTGCCAGCAGCCCCACCCGACCTTACGGGAGCGAGAGTGGGTCAAACAATGAGCAGTTCTTC. The chain couples TRBV7-2 to TRBJ2-1; tentative D call: TRBD2 (6 bases). Trimming stripped 5 bases from V and 5 bases from J, with 34 bases between. The CDR3 extends over 21 amino acids. CDR1 SGHTA and CDR2 FQGNSA come from the germline V gene.

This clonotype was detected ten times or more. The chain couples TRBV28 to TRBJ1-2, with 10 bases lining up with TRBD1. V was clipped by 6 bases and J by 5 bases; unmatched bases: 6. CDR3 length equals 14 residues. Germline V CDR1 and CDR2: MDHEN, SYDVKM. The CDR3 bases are TGTGCCAGCAGCCTATGGGACAGGGGTTATGGCTACACCTTC. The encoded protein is CASSLWDRGYGYTF.

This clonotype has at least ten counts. In nucleotides, the CDR3 is TGTGCCAGCAGTCTGATGGACAGACTCACAGATACGCAGTATTTT. As protein: CASSLMDRLTDTQYF. The J gene is TRBJ2-3, the V gene TRBV12-3 or TRBV12-4; tentatively, D is TRBD1 (6 bases). The V end lost 5 bases, the J end lost 2 bases, and 14 bases lay between the germline ends. The CDR3 has 15 amino acids.

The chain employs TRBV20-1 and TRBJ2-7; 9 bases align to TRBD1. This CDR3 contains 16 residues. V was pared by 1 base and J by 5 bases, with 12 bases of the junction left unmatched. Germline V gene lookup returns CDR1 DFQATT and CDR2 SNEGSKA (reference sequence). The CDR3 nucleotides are TGCAGTGCTAGAGTTGGAACGGGACAGGGTTACCACGAGCAGTACTTC. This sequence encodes CSARVGTGQGYHEQYF.

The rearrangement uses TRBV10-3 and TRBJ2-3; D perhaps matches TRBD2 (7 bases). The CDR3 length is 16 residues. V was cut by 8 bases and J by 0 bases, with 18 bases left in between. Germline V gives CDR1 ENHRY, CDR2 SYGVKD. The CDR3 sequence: CAISERGAISTDTQYF. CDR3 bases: TGTGCCATCTCCGAACGGGGGGCCATTAGCACAGATACGCAGTATTTT.

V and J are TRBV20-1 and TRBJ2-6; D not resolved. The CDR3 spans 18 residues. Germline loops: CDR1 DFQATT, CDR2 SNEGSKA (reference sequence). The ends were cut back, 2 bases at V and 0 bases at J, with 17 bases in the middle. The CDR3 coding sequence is TGCAGTGCTAGATCTCGGGCAGGCGAGAGCTCTGGGGCCAACGTCCTGACTTTC. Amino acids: CSARSRAGESSGANVLTF.

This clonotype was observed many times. The CDR3 DNA sequence: TGTGCCAGCAGTTTGTCGGGGGCTTTTGAAAAACTGTTTTTT. Amino acid sequence: CASSLSGAFEKLFF. V and J are TRBV28 and TRBJ1-4, with TRBD1 as a possible D gene (6 bases). Looked up from germline, CDR1 is MDHEN and CDR2 is SYDVKM. This CDR3 has 14 amino acids. Trimming took off 3 bases at V and 7 bases at J, with 12 bases between the two ends. Combining the CDR3 with reference TRBV28 and TRBJ1-4 gives the whole variable domain DVKVTQSSRYLVKRTGEKVFLECVQDMDHENMFWYRQDPGLGLRLIYFSYDVKMKEKGDIPEGYSVSREKKERFSLILESASTNQTSMYLCASSLSGAFEKLFFGSGTQLSVL.

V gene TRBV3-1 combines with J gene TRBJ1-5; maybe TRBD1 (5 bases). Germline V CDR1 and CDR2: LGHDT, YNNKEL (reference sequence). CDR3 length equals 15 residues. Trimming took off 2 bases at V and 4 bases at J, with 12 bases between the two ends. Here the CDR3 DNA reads TGTGCCAGCAGCCAATCGGGGCAGCTTAATCAGCCCCAGCATTTT. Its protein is CASSQSGQLNQPQHF.

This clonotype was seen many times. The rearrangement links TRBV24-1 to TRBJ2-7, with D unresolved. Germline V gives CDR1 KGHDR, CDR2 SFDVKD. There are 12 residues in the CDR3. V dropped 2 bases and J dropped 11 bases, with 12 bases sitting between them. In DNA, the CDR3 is TGTGCCACCAGTGATTCCTACAGCCGAGAGTACTTC. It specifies CATSDSYSREYF.

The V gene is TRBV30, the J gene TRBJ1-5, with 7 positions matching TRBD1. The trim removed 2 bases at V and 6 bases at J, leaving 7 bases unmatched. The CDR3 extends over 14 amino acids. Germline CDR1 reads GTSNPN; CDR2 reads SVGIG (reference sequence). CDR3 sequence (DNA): TGTGCCTGGAGTTTGACAGGGATGTCTCAGCCCCAGCATTTT. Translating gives CAWSLTGMSQPQHF.

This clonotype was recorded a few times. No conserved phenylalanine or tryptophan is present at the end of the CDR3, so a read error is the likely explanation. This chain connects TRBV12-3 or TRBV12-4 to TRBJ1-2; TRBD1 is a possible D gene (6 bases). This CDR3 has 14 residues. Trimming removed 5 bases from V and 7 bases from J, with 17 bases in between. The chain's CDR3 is CASSQGRGARGYTL. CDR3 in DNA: TGTGCCAGCAGTCAGGGAAGGGGGGCTCGTGGCTACACCCTC.

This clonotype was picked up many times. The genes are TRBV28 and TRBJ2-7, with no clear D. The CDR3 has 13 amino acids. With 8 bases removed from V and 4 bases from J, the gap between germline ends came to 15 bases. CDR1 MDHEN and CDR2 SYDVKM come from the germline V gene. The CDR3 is CASLTPLLYEQYF. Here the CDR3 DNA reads TGTGCCAGCCTGACACCCCTCCTATACGAGCAGTACTTC.

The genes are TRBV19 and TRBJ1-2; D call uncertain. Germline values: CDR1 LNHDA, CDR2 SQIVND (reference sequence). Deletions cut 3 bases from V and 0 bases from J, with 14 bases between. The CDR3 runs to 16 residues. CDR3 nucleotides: TGTGCCAGTAGTATTCAATGGCAGGCATCTAACTATGGCTACACCTTC. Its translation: CASSIQWQASNYGYTF.

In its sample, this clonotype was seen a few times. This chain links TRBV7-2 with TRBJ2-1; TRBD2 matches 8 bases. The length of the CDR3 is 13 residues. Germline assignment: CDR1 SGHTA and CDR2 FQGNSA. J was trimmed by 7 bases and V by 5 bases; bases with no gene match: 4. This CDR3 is CASSHGLANEQFF. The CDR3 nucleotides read TGTGCCAGCAGCCACGGACTAGCAAATGAGCAGTTCTTC.

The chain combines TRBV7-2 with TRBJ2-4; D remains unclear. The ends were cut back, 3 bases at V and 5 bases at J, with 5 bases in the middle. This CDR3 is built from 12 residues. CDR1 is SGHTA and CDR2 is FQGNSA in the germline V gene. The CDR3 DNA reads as TGTGCCAGCAGCTTTACCGAAAACATTCAGTACTTC. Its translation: CASSFTENIQYF.

Here the CDR3 reads CASSQGDRGLVTSEAFF. CDR3 in DNA: TGCGCCAGCAGCCAAGGGGACCGCGGATTGGTAACTTCTGAAGCTTTCTTT. The chain carries TRBV4-1 and TRBJ1-1; the D gene is possibly TRBD1 (5 bases). The CDR3 extends over 17 amino acids. The germline CDR1 and CDR2 sequences are MGHRA and YSYEKL. V lost 1 base and J 6 bases, leaving 21 bases between the germline ends.

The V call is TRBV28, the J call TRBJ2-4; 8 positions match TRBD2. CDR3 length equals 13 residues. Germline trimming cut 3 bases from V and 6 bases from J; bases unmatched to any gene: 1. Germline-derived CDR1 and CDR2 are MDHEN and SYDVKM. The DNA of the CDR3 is TGTGCCAGCAGTTTTCGGGGGGGAAACATTCAGTACTTC. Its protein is CASSFRGGNIQYF.

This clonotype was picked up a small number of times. DNA of the CDR3: TGTGCCAGCAGCTACAGGACAGGGGGCTTCTCTGATGGCTACACCTTC. Translation gives CASSYRTGGFSDGYTF. The gene calls are TRBV7-2 and TRBJ1-2, with 11 bases that match TRBD1. The V gene's germline CDR1 is SGHTA and CDR2 FQGNSA. The length of the CDR3 is 16 residues. Trimming cost V 4 bases and J 6 bases; bases outside gene matches: 10.

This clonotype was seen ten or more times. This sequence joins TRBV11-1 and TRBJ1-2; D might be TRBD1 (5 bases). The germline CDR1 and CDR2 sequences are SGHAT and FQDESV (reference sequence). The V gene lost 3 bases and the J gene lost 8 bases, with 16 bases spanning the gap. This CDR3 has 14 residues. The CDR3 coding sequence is TGTGCCAGCAGCTTTAGTGGGACCACCGGCGGCTACACCTTC. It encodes CASSFSGTTGGYTF.

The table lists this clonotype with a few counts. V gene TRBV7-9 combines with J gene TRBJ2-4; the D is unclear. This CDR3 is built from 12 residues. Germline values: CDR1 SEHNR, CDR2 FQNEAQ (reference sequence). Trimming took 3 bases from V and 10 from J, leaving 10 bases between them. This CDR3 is CASSFLGSIQYF. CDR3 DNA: TGTGCCAGCAGCTTTTTAGGCTCAATTCAGTACTTC.